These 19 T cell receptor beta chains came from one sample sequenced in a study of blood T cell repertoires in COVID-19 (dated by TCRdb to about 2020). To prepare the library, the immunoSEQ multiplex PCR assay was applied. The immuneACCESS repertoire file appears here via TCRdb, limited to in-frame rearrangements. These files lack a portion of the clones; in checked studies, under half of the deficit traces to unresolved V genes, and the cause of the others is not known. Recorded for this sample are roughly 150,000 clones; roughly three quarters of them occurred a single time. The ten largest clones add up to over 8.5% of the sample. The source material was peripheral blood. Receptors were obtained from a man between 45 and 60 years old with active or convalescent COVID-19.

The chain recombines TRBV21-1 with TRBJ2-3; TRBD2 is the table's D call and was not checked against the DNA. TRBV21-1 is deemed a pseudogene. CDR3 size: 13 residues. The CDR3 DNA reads TGTGCCAGCAGCAGGCTAGCAAGAGATACGCAGTATTTT. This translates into CASSRLARDTQYF.

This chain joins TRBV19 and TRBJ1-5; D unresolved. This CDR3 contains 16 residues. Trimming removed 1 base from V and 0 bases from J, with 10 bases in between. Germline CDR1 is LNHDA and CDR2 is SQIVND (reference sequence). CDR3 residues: CASSIVGTDSNQPQHF. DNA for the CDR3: TGTGCCAGTAGTATAGTGGGCACAGATAGCAATCAGCCCCAGCATTTT.

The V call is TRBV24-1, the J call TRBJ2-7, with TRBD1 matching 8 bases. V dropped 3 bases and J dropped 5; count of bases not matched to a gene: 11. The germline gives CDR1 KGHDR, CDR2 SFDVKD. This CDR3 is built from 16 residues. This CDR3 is CATSDHRTGRIDEQYF. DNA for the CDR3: TGTGCCACCAGTGATCACCGGACAGGGAGGATCGACGAGCAGTACTTC.

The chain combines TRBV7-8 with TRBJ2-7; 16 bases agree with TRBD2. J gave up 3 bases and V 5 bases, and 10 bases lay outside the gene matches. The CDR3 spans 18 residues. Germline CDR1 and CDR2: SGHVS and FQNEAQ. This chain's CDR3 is CASSQGTSGREWVYEQYF. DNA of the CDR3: TGTGCCAGCAGCCAGGGGACTAGCGGGAGGGAGTGGGTCTACGAGCAGTACTTC.

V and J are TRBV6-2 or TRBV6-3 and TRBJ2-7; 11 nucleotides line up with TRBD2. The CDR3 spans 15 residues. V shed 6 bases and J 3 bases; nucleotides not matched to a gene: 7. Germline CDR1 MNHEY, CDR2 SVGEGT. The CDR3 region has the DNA TGTGCCAGCAGCCCAACTAGCGGGAGTAGCTACGAGCAGTACTTC. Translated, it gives CASSPTSGSSYEQYF.

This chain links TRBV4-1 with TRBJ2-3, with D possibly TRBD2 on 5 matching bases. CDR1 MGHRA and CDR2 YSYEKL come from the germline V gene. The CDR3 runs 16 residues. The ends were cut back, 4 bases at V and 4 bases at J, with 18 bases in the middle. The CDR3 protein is CASSRLPLAEADTQYF. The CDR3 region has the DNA TGCGCCAGCAGCCGCCTTCCCCTAGCTGAGGCAGATACGCAGTATTTT.

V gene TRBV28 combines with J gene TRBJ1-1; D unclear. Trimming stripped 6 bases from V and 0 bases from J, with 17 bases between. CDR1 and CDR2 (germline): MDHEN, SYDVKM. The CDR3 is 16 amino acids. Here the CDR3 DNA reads TGTGCCAGCAGCCGAGGACTAGGACGGGTGAACACTGAAGCTTTCTTT. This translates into CASSRGLGRVNTEAFF.

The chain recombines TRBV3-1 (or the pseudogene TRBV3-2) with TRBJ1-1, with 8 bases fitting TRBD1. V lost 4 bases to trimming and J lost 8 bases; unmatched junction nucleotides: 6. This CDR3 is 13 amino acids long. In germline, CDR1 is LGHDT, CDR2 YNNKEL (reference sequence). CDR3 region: CASSPPWTGEAFF. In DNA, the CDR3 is TGTGCCAGCAGCCCCCCTTGGACAGGGGAAGCTTTCTTT.

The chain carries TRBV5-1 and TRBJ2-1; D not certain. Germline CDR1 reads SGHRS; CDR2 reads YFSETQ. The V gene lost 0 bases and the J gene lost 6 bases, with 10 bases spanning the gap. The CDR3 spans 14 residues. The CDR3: CASSLALETNEQFF. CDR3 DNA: TGCGCCAGCAGCTTGGCTCTAGAAACCAATGAGCAGTTCTTC.

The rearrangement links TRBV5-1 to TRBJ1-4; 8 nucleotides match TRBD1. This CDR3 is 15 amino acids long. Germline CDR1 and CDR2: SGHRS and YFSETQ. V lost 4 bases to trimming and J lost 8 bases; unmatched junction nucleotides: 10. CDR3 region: CASSTLQGAQEKLFF. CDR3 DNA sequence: TGCGCCAGCAGCACTCTTCAGGGGGCGCAAGAAAAACTGTTTTTT.

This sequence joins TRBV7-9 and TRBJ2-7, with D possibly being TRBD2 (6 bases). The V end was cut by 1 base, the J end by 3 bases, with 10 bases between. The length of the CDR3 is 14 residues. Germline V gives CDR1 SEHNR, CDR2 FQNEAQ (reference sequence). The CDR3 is CASSLGGLGYEQYF. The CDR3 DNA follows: TGTGCCAGCAGCTTAGGGGGACTGGGCTACGAGCAGTACTTC.

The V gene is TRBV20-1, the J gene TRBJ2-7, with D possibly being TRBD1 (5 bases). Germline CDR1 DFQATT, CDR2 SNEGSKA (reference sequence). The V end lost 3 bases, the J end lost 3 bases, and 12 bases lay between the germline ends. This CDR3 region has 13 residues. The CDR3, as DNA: TGCAGTGCTAGTAATCTAGACAGCTACGAGCAGTACTTC. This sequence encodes CSASNLDSYEQYF.

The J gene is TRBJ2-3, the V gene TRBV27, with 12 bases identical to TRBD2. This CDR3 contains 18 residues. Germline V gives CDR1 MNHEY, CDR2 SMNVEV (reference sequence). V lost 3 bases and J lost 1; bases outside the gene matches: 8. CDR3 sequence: CASSFRRTSGTRTDTQYF. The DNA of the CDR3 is TGTGCCAGCAGTTTTCGCCGGACTAGCGGGACCCGCACAGATACGCAGTATTTT.

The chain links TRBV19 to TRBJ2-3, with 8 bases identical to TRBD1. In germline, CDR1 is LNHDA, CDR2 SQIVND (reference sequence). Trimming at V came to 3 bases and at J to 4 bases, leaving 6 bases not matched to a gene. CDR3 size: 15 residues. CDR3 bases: TGTGCCAGTAGTATCGGACAGGGCAGGGCAGATACGCAGTATTTT. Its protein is CASSIGQGRADTQYF.

As DNA, the CDR3 is TGTGCCAGCCGACTCGCAGGGGTGGCCTACGAGCAGTACTTC. It translates to CASRLAGVAYEQYF. The chain carries TRBV6-5 and TRBJ2-7; a weak D match, TRBD1 (6 bases). Trimming removed 8 bases from V and 2 bases from J, with 16 bases in between. Germline assignment: CDR1 MNHEY and CDR2 SVGAGI. The CDR3 has 14 residues.

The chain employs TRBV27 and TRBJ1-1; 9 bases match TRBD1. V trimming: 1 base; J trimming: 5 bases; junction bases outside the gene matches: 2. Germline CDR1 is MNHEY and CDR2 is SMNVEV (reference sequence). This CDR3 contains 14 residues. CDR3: CASSLWDRATEAFF. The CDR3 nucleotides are TGTGCCAGCAGTTTATGGGACAGGGCGACTGAAGCTTTCTTT.

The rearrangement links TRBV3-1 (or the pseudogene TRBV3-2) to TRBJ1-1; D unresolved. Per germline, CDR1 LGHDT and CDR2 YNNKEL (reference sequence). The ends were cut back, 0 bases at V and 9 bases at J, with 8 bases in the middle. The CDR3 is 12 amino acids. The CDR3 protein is CASSQDIAKAFF. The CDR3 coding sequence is TGTGCCAGCAGCCAAGATATCGCTAAAGCTTTCTTT.

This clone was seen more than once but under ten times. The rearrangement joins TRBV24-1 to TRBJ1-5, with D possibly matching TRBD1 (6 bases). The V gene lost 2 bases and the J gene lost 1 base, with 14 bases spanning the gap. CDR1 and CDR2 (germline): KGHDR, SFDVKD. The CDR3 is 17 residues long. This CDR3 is CATSDSTGSGSNQPQHF. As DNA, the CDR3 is TGTGCCACCAGTGATTCCACAGGGTCGGGCAGCAATCAGCCCCAGCATTTT.

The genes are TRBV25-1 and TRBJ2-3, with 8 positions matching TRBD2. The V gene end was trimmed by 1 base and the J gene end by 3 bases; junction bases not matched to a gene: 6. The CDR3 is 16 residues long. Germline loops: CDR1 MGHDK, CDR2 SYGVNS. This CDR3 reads CASSEWRAGATDTQYF. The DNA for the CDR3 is TGTGCCAGCAGTGAATGGCGAGCGGGAGCGACAGATACGCAGTATTTT.